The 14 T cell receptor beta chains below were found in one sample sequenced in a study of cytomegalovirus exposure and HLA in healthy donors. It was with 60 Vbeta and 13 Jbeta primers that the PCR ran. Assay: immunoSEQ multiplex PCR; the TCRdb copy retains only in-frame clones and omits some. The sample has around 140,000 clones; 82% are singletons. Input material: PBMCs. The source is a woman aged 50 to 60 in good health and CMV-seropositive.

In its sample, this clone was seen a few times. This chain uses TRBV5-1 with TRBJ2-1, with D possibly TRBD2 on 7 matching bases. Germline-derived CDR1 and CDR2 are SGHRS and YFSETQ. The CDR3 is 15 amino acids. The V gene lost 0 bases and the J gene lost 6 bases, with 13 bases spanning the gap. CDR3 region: CASSLVAGASNEQFF. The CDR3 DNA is TGCGCCAGCAGCTTGGTTGCGGGGGCGAGCAATGAGCAGTTCTTC.

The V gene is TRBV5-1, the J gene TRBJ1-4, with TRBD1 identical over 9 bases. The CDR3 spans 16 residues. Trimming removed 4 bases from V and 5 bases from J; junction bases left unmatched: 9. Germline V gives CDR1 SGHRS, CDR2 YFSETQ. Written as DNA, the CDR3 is TGCGCCAGCAGCCGGGACAGGGTATCCTTGAATGAAAAACTGTTTTTT. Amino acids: CASSRDRVSLNEKLFF.

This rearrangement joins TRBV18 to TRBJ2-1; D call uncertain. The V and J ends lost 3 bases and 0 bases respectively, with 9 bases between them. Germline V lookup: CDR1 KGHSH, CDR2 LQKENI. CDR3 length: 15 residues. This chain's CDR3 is CASSPSESSYNEQFF. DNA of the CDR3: TGTGCCAGCTCACCGAGCGAAAGCTCCTACAATGAGCAGTTCTTC.

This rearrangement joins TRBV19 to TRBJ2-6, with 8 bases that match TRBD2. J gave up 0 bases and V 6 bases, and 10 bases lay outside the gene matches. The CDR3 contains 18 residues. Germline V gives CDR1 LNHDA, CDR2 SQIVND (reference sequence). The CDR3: CASRRGIRGGSGANVLTF. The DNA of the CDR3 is TGTGCCAGTAGAAGGGGAATTCGGGGGGGCTCTGGGGCCAACGTCCTGACTTTC. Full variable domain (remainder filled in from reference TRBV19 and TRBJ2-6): DGGITQSPKYLFRKEGQNVTLSCEQNLNHDAMYWYRQDPGQGLRLIYYSQIVNDFQKGDIAEGYSVSREKKESFPLTVTSAQKNPTAFYLCASRRGIRGGSGANVLTFGAGSRLTVL.

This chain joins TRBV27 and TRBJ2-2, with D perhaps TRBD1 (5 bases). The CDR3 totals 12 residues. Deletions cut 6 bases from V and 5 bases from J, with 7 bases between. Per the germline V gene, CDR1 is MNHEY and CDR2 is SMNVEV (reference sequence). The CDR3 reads CASRPGTGELFF. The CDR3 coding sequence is TGTGCCAGCAGGCCAGGGACCGGGGAGCTGTTTTTT.

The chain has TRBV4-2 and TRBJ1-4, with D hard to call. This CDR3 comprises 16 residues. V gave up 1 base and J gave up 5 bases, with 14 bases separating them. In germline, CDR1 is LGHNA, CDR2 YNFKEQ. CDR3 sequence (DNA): TGTGCCAGCAGCCAAGCGGGAGGGCAGCAGAATGAAAAACTGTTTTTT. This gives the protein CASSQAGGQQNEKLFF.

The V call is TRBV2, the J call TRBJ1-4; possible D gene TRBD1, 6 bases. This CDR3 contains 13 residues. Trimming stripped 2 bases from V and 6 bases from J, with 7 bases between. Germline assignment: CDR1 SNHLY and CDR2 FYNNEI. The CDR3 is CASSENRDEKLFF. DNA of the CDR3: TGTGCCAGCAGTGAAAACAGGGATGAAAAACTGTTTTTT.

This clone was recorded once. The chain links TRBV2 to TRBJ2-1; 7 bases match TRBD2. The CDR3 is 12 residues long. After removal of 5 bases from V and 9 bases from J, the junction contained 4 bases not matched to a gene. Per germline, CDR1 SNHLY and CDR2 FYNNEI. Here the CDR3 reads CASSKGGTEQFF. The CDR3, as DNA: TGTGCCAGCAGTAAGGGAGGGACTGAGCAGTTCTTC.

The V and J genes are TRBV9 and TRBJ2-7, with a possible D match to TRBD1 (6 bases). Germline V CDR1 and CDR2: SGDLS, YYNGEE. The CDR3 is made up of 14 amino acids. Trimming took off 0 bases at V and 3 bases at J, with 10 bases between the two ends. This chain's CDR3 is CASSVVKDSYEQYF. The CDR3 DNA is TGTGCCAGCAGCGTAGTAAAGGACAGCTACGAGCAGTACTTC. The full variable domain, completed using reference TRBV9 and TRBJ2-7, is DSGVTQTPKHLITATGQRVTLRCSPRSGDLSVYWYQQSLDQGLQFLIQYYNGEERAKGNILERFSAQQFPDLHSELNLSSLELGDSALYFCASSVVKDSYEQYFGPGTRLTVT.

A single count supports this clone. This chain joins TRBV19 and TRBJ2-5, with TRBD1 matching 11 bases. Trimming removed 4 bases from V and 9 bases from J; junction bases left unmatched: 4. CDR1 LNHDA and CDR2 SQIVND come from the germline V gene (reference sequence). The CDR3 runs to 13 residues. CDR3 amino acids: CASSTAGQGAQYF. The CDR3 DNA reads TGTGCCAGTAGTACCGCGGGACAGGGGGCCCAGTACTTC.

The chain's CDR3 is CASSQILGSSRQPQHF. The CDR3 bases are TGTGCCAGCAGTCAAATCCTCGGGAGCAGTCGGCAGCCCCAGCATTTT. The chain carries TRBV6-6 and TRBJ1-5; D uncertain. With 5 bases removed from V and 7 bases from J, the gap between germline ends came to 21 bases. The CDR3 has 16 amino acids. Germline CDR1 and CDR2: MNHNY and SVGAGI (reference sequence).

CDR3 protein: CASSLDREYGYTF. The CDR3 DNA reads TGTGCCAGCAGCCTCGACAGGGAGTATGGCTACACCTTC. The chain uses TRBV6-6 and TRBJ1-2; 7 positions agree with TRBD1. The ends lost 6 bases at V and 5 bases at J; junction bases unmatched: 6. The CDR3 is 13 amino acids. The germline V gene has CDR1 MNHNY and CDR2 SVGAGI (reference sequence).

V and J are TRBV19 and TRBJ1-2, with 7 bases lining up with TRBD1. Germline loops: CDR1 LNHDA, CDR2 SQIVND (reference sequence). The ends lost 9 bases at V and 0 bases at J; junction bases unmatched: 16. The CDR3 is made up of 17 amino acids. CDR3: CASHSGDSLNSNYGYTF. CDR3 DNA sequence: TGTGCCAGCCATTCCGGGGACAGTCTCAATTCTAACTATGGCTACACCTTC.

The CDR3 DNA reads TGTGCCAGCTCAAGGGACAGGGGCTACGAGCAGTACTTC. Its translation: CASSRDRGYEQYF. The chain combines TRBV18 with TRBJ2-7; 10 bases match TRBD1. The junction had 1 base not matched to a gene; V was cut back by 5 bases and J by 3 bases. In germline, CDR1 is KGHSH, CDR2 LQKENI. The CDR3 sequence is 13 residues long.